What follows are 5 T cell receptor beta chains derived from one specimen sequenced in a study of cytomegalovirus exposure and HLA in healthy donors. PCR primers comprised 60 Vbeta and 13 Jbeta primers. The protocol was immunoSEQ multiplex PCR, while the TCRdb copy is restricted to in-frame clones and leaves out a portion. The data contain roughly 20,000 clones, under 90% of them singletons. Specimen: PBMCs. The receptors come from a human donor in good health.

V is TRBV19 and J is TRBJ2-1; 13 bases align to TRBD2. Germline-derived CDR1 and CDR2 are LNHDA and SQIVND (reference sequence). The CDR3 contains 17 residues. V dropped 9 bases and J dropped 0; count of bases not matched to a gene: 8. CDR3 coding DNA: TGTGCCAGCGCCGGGACTAGCGGGACGAGCTCCTACAATGAGCAGTTCTTC. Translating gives CASAGTSGTSSYNEQFF. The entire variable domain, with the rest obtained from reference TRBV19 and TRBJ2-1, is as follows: DGGITQSPKYLFRKEGQNVTLSCEQNLNHDAMYWYRQDPGQGLRLIYYSQIVNDFQKGDIAEGYSVSREKKESFPLTVTSAQKNPTAFYLCASAGTSGTSSYNEQFFGPGTRLTVL.

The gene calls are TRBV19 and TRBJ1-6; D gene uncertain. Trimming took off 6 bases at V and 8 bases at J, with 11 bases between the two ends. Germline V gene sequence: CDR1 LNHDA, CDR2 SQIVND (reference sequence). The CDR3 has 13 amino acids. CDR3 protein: CASRPPGYSPLHF. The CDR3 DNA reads TGTGCCAGTAGACCCCCCGGTTATTCACCCCTCCACTTT.

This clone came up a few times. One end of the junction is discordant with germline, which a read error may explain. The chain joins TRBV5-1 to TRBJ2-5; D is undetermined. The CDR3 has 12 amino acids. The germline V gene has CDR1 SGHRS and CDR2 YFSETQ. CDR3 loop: CASSLDGKSADF. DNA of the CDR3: TGCGCCAGCAGCTTGGACGGTAAGTCGGCGGACTTC.

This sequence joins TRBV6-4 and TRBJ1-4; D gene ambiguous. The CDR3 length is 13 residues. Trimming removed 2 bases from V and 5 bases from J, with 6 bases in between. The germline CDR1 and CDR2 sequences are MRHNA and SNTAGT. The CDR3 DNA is TGTGCCAGCAGTGACCGCGAAAATGAAAAACTGTTTTTT. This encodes CASSDRENEKLFF.

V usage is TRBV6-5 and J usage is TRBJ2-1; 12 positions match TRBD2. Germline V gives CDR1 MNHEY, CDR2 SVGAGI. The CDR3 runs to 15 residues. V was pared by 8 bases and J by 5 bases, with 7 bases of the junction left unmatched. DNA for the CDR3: TGTGCCAGCCGATACCTAGCGGGGGGGCACAATGAGCAGTTCTTC. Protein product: CASRYLAGGHNEQFF.